A single sample gave rise to the 5 T cell receptor beta chains below, sequenced in a study of shared clonotypes between healthy human individuals (dated by TCRdb to 2018 to 2020). Library preparation used the immunoSEQ multiplex PCR assay. The immuneACCESS repertoire file appears here via TCRdb, limited to in-frame rearrangements. These files lack a portion of the clones; in checked studies, under half of the deficit traces to unresolved V genes, and the cause of the others is not known. The sample data list hundreds of thousands of clones, and roughly 72% of these were observed just once. The ten most abundant clones make up around 13% of the sample. Sequenced material: PBMCs. The receptors derive from a middle-aged woman in good health. Some clones in this sample may be carry-over from other donors' samples.

The CDR3 DNA reads TGTGCCAGCAGCTCTAGCGGGGCCCACCCAGAGCAGTTCTTC. It encodes CASSSSGAHPEQFF. The chain links TRBV7-9 to TRBJ2-1; 9 bases agree with TRBD2. The V gene's germline CDR1 is SEHNR and CDR2 FQNEAQ (reference sequence). The CDR3 loop spans 14 amino acids. The V gene end was trimmed by 4 bases and the J gene end by 10 bases; junction bases not matched to a gene: 8.

As regards this clone: The same CDR3 can be traced to other DNA sequences in this sample. The gene calls are TRBV28 and TRBJ1-1; D is uncertain. This CDR3 comprises 11 residues. The V gene's germline CDR1 is MDHEN and CDR2 SYDVKM. Trimming took off 7 bases at V and 0 bases at J, with 3 bases between the two ends. The DNA of the CDR3 is TGTGCCAGCACCCTGAACACTGAAGCTTTCTTT. This gives the protein CASTLNTEAFF.

With respect to this clone: The sample has other DNA sequences that encode this CDR3 too. The chain combines TRBV15 with TRBJ2-2; D ambiguous. Trimming cost V 3 bases and J 3 bases, with 2 bases left between them. The CDR3 has 12 amino acids. Germline CDR1 is LNHNV and CDR2 is YYDKDF (reference sequence). Written as DNA, the CDR3 is TGTGCCACCAGCAGGCACACCGGGGAGCTGTTTTTT. It codes for CATSRHTGELFF.

The chain employs TRBV15 and TRBJ2-1; TRBD2 matches 7 bases. Looked up from germline, CDR1 is LNHNV and CDR2 is YYDKDF (reference sequence). With V trimmed by 6 bases and J by 2 bases, 22 bases remained unmatched. The length of the CDR3 is 20 residues. CDR3 residues: CATRTPAGPGLPFTYNEQFF. Written as DNA, the CDR3 is TGTGCCACCAGAACCCCAGCGGGCCCGGGACTACCTTTCACCTACAATGAGCAGTTCTTC.

CDR3 amino acids: CAISENPGVGEQFF. CDR3 in DNA: TGTGCCATCAGCGAAAACCCGGGGGTGGGTGAGCAGTTCTTC. The V and J genes are TRBV10-3 and TRBJ2-1; tentatively, D is TRBD2 (6 bases). The CDR3 has 14 residues. The germline V gene encodes CDR1 ENHRY and CDR2 SYGVKD. The V end lost 6 bases, the J end lost 9 bases, and 18 bases lay between the germline ends.